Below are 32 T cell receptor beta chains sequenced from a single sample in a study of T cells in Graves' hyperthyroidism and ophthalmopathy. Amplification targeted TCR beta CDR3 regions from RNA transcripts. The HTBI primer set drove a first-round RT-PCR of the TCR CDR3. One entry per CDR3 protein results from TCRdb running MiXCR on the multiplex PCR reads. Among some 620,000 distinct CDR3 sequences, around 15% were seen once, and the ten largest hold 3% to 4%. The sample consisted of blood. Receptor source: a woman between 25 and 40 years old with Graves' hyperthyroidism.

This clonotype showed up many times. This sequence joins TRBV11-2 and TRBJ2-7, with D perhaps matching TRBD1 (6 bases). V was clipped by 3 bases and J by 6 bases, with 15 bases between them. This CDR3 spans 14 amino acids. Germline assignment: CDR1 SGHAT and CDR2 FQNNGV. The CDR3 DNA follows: TGTGCCAGCAGCTTTTCGGCAGGGGTAATCGAGCAGTACTTC. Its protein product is CASSFSAGVIEQYF.

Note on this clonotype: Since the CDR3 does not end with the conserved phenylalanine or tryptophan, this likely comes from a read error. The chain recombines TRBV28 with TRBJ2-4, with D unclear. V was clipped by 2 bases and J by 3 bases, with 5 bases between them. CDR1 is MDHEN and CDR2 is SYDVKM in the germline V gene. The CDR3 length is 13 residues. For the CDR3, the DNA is TGTGCCAGCAGTTTACAGCACAAAAACATTCAGTACCTC. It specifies CASSLQHKNIQYL.

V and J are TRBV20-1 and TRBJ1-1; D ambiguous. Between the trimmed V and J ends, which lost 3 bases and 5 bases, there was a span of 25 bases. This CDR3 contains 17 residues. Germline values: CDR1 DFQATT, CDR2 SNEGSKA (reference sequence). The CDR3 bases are TGCAGTGCTAGGCCAACTCTCACAGAGACGGGTTATACTGAAGCTTTCTTT. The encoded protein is CSARPTLTETGYTEAFF.

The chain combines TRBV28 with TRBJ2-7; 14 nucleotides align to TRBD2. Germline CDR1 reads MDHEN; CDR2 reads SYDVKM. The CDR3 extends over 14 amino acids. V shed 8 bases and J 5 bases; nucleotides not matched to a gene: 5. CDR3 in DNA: TGTGCCAGCCGACTAGCGGGAGGGTGGGACGAGCAGTACTTC. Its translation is CASRLAGGWDEQYF.

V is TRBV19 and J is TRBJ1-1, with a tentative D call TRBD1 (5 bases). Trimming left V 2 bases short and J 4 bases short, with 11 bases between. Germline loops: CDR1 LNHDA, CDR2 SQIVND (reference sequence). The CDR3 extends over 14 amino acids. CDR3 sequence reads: CASSISGLGTEAFF. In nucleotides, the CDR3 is TGTGCCAGTAGTATATCGGGGCTGGGCACTGAAGCTTTCTTT. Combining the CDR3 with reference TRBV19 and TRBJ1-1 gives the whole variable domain DGGITQSPKYLFRKEGQNVTLSCEQNLNHDAMYWYRQDPGQGLRLIYYSQIVNDFQKGDIAEGYSVSREKKESFPLTVTSAQKNPTAFYLCASSISGLGTEAFFGQGTRLTVV.

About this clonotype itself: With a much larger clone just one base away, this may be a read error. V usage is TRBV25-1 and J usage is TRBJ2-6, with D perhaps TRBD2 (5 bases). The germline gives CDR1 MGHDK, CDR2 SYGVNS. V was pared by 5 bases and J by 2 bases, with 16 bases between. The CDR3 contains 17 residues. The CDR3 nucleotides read TGTGCCAGCAGTAAAGCGTTGCTGGGAGCTGGGGCCAACGTCCTGACTTTC. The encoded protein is CASSKALLGAGANVLTF.

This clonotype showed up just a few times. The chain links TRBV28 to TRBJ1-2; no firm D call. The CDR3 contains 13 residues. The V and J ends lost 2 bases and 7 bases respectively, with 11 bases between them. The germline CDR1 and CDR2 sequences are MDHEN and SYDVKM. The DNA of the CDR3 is TGTGCCAGCAGTTTAGGGGTCAGGTCTGGCTACACCTTC. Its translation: CASSLGVRSGYTF.

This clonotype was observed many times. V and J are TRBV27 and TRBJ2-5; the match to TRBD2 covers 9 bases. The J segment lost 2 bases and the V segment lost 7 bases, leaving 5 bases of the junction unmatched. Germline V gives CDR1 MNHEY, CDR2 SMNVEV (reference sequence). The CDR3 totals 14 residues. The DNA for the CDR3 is TGTGCCAGCATCCCCCTAGCGGGACAAGAGACCCAGTACTTC. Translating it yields CASIPLAGQETQYF.

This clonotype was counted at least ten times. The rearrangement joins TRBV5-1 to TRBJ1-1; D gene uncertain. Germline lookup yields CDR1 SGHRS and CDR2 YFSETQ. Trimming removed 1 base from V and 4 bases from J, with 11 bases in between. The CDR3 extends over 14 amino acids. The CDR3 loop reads CASSLTGVITEAFF. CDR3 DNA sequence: TGCGCCAGCAGCTTGACCGGGGTAATCACTGAAGCTTTCTTT. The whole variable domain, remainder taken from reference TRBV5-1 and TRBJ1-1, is KAGVTQTPRYLIKTRGQQVTLSCSPISGHRSVSWYQQTPGQGLQFLFEYFSETQRNKGNFPGRFSGRQFSNSRSEMNVSTLELGDSALYLCASSLTGVITEAFFGQGTRLTVV.

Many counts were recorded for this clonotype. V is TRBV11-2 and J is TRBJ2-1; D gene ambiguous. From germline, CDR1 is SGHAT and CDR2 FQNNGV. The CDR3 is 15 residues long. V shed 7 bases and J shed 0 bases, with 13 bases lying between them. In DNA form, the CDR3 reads TGTGCCAGCACCCTGTTCCCGAGCTCCTACAATGAGCAGTTCTTC. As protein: CASTLFPSSYNEQFF.

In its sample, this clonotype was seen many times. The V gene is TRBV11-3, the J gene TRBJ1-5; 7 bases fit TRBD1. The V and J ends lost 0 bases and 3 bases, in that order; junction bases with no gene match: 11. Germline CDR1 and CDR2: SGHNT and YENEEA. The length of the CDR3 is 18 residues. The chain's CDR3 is CASSLEVDRVGLNQPQHF. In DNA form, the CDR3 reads TGTGCCAGCAGCTTAGAGGTTGACAGGGTGGGCCTCAATCAGCCCCAGCATTTT.

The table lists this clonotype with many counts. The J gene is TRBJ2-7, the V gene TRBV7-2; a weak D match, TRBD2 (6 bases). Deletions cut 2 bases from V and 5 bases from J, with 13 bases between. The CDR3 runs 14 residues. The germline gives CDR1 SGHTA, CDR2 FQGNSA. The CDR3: CASSLSSRDHEQYF. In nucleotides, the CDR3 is TGTGCCAGCAGCTTATCATCGCGGGACCACGAGCAGTACTTC. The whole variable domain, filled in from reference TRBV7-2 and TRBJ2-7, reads GAGVSQSPSNKVTEKGKDVELRCDPISGHTALYWYRQSLGQGLEFLIYFQGNSAPDKSGLPSDRFSAERTGGSVSTLTIQRTQQEDSAVYLCASSLSSRDHEQYFGPGTRLTVT.

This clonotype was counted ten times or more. The CDR3 sequence: CASSLEYGSPEAFF. The CDR3 region has the DNA TGTGCCAGCAGCTTAGAGTATGGCAGCCCAGAAGCTTTCTTT. The chain combines TRBV7-2 with TRBJ1-1; no firm D call. V lost 1 base and J 8 bases, leaving 14 bases between the germline ends. Germline lookup yields CDR1 SGHTA and CDR2 FQGNSA. The CDR3 length is 14 residues. Full variable domain (outside the CDR3, taken from reference TRBV7-2 and TRBJ1-1): GAGVSQSPSNKVTEKGKDVELRCDPISGHTALYWYRQSLGQGLEFLIYFQGNSAPDKSGLPSDRFSAERTGGSVSTLTIQRTQQEDSAVYLCASSLEYGSPEAFFGQGTRLTVV.

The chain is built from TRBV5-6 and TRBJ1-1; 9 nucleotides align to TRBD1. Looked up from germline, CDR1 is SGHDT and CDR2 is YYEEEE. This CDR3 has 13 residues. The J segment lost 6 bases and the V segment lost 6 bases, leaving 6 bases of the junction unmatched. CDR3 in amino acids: CASTRTGEAEAFF. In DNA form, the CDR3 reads TGTGCCAGCACCCGGACAGGGGAGGCTGAAGCTTTCTTT.

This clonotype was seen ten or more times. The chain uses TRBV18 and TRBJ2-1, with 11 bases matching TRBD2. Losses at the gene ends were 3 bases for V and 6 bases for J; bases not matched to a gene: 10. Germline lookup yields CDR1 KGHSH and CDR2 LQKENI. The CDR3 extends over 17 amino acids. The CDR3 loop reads CASSPPTGTSGFNEQFF. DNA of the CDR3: TGTGCCAGCTCACCCCCCACCGGGACTAGCGGTTTCAATGAGCAGTTCTTC. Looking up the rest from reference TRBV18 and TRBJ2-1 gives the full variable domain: NAGVMQNPRHLVRRRGQEARLRCSPMKGHSHVYWYRQLPEEGLKFMVYLQKENIIDESGMPKERFSAEFPKEGPSILRIQQVVRGDSAAYFCASSPPTGTSGFNEQFFGPGTRLTVL.

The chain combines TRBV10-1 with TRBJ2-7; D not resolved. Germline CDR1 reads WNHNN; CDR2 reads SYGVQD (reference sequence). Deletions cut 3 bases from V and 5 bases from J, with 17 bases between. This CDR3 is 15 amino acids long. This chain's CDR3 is CASSEAGPQTHEQYF. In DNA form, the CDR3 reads TGCGCCAGCAGTGAAGCCGGGCCCCAAACCCACGAGCAGTACTTC.

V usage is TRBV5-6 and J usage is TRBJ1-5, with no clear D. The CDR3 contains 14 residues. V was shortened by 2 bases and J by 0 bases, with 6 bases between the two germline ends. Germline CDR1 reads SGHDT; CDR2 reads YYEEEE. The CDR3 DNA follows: TGTGCCAGCAGCTTCGGGATTAGCAATCAGCCCCAGCATTTT. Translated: CASSFGISNQPQHF.

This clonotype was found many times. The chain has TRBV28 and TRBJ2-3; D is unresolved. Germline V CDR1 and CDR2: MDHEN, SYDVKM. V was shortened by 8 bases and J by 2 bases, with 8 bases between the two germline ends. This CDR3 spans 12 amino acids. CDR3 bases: TGTGCCAGCGGATCGTCCACAGATACGCAGTATTTT. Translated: CASGSSTDTQYF. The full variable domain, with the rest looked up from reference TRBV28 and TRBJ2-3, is DVKVTQSSRYLVKRTGEKVFLECVQDMDHENMFWYRQDPGLGLRLIYFSYDVKMKEKGDIPEGYSVSREKKERFSLILESASTNQTSMYLCASGSSTDTQYFGPGTRLTVL.

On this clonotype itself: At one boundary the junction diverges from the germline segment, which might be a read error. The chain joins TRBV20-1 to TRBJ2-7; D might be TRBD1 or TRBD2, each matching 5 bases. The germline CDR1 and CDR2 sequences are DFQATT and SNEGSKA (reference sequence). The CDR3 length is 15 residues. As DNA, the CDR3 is TGCAGTGCTAGATCCCTTCTGGGGGTATCCTACGAGCAGCACTTC. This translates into CSARSLLGVSYEQHF.

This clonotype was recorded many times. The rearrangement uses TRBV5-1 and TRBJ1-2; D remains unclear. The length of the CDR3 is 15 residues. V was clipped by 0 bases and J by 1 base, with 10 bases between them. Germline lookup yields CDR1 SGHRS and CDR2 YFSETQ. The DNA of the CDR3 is TGCGCCAGCAGCTTGGGGGCAGGTCTTAACTATGGCTACACCTTC. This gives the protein CASSLGAGLNYGYTF.

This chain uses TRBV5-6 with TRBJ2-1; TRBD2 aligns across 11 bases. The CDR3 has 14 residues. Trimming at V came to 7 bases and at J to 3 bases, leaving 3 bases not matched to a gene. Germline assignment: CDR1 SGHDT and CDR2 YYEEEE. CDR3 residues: CASQTSGIYNEQFF. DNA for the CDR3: TGTGCCAGCCAGACTAGCGGGATCTACAATGAGCAGTTCTTC.

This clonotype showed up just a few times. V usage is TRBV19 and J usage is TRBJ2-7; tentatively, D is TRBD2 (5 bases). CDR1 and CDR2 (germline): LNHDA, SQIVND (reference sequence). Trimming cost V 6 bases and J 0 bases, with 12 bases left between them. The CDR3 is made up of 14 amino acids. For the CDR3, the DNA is TGTGCCAGTAGCTCCGCCGAGGGCTCCTACGAGCAGTACTTC. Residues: CASSSAEGSYEQYF.

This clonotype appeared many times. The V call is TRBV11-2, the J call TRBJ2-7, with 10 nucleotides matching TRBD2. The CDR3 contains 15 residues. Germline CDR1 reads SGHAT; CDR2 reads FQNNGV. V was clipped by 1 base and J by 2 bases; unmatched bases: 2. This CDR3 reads CASSLGLAGTYEQYF. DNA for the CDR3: TGTGCCAGCAGCTTAGGACTAGCGGGTACCTACGAGCAGTACTTC.

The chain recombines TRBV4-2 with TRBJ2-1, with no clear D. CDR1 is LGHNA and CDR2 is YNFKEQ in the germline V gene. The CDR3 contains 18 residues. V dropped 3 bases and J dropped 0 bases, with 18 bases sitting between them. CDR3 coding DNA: TGTGCCAGCAGCCATTCCCTGGGCCTCCGGAGCTCCTACAATGAGCAGTTCTTC. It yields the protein CASSHSLGLRSSYNEQFF.

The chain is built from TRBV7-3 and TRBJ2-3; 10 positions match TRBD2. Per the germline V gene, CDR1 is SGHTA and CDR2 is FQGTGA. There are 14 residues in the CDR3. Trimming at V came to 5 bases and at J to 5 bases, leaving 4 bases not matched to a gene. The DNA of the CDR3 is TGTGCCAGCAGCAGACTAGCGGGCGGAGATACGCAGTATTTT. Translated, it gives CASSRLAGGDTQYF.

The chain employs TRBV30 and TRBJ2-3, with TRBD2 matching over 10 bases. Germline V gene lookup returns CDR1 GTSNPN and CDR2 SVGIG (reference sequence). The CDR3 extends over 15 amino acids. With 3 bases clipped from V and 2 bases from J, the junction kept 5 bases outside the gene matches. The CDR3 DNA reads TGTGCCTGGAGGCCGGGACTAGCGAACACAGATACGCAGTATTTT. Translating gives CAWRPGLANTDTQYF.

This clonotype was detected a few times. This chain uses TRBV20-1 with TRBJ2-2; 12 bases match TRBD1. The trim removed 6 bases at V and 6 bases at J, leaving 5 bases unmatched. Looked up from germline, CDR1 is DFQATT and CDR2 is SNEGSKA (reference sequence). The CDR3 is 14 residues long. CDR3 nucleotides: TGCAGTGCCCCGGGACAGGGGGCGCCCGGGGAGCTGTTTTTT. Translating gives CSAPGQGAPGELFF.

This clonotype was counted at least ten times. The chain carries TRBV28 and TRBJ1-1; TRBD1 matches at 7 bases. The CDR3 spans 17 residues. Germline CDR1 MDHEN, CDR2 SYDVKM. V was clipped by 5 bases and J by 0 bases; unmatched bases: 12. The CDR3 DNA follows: TGTGCCAGCAGTCGATACTCCGGACAGGCCCTGAACACTGAAGCTTTCTTT. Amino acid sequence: CASSRYSGQALNTEAFF.

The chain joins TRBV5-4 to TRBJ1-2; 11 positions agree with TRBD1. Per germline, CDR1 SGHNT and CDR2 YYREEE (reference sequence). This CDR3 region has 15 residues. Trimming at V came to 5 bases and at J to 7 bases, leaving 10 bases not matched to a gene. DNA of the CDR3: TGTGCCAGCAGAACCCCGGGACAGGGGGTTGGTGGCTACACCTTC. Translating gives CASRTPGQGVGGYTF.

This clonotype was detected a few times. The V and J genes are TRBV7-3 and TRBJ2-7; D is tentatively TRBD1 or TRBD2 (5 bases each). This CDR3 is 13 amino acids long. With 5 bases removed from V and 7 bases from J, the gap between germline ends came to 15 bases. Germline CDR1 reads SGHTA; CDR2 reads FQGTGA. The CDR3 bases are TGTGCCAGCAGCCTAATCGTGGGGGAGGAGCAGTACTTC. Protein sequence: CASSLIVGEEQYF.

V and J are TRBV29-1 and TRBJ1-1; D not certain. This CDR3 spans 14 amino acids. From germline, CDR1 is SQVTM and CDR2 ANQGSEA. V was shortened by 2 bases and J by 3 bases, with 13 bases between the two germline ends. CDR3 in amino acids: CSVEYLGSDTEAFF. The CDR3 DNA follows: TGCAGCGTTGAATACCTAGGCTCGGACACTGAAGCTTTCTTT. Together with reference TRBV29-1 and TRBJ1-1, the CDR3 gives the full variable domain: SAVISQKPSRDICQRGTSLTIQCQVDSQVTMMFWYRQQPGQSLTLIATANQGSEATYESGFVIDKFPISRPNLTFSTLTVSNMSPEDSSIYLCSVEYLGSDTEAFFGQGTRLTVV.

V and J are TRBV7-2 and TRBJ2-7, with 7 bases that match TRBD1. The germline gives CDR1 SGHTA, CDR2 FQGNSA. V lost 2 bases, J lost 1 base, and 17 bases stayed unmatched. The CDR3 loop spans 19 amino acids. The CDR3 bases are TGTGCCAGCAGCTTACGTCGCAGGGGGTTCGCGAGGGGTTCCTACGAGCAGTACTTC. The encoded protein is CASSLRRRGFARGSYEQYF.